This T cell receptor (beta chain) was captured in a study of metastatic and nonmetastatic thyroid tumors. Overall study context: Patients with malignant and benign thyroid disease provided blood and tumor or nodule tissue, whose repertoires were compared. General study results and limits: It was reportedly found that TCR beta diversity was significantly higher in malignant thyroid tumors than in benign nodules, a difference seen in both blood and tumor samples.

This clone was counted at least ten times. Its target is unknown. Trimming stripped 4 bases from V and 0 bases from J, with 10 bases between. The CDR3 totals 15 residues. CDR1 is ENHRY and CDR2 is SYGVKD in the germline V gene. Each patient went into thyroid surgery without having received any treatment. Original analysis: The study built a papillary thyroid cancer distant-metastasis classifier from CDR3 differences across clinicopathological groups. TCRdb reassembled clones from the PCR reads with MiXCR. None of the V and J calls come from the authors' own analysis; TCRdb made them. In the table there are 35,000 to 40,000 clones, less than 20% of which are singletons.

The chain links TRBV10-3 to TRBJ2-1, with D possibly TRBD2 on 6 matching bases. This clonotype was obtained from a female donor with papillary thyroid cancer or a benign thyroid nodule (not recorded which). Some clones in this sample may be carry-over from other donors' samples. The sample consisted of tumor tissue. The CDR3, as DNA: TGTGCCATCAGTGTTAGAGCGGGCTCCTACAATGAGCAGTTCTTC. Its translation is CAISVRAGSYNEQFF.